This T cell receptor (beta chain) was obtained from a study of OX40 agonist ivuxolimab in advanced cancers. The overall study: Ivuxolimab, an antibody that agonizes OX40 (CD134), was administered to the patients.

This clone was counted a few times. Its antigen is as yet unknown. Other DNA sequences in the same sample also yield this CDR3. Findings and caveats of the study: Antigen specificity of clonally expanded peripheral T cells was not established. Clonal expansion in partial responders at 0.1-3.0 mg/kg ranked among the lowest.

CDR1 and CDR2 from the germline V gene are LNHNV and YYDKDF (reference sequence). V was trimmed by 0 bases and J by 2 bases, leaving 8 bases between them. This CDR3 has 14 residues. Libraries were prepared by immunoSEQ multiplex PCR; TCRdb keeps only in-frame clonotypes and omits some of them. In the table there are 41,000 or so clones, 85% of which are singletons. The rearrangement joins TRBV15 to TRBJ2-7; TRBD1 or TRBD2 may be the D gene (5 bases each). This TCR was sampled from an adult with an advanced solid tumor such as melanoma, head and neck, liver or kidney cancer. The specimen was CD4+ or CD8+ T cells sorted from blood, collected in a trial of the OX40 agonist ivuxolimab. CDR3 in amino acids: CATSRDQGPYEQYF. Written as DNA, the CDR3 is TGTGCCACCAGCAGAGATCAGGGACCCTACGAGCAGTACTTC. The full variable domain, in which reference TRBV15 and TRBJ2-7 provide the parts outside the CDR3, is DAMVIQNPRYQVTQFGKPVTLSCSQTLNHNVMYWYQQKSSQAPKLLFHYYDKDFNNEADTPDNFQSRRPNTSFCFLDIRSPGLGDTAMYLCATSRDQGPYEQYFGPGTRLTVT.